This record looks at one T cell receptor beta chain sequence and its context. The data derive from a study of PD-L1 blockade in urothelial cancer. This CDR3 comprises 15 residues. Per the germline V gene, CDR1 is MDHEN and CDR2 is SYDVKM. Trimming cost V 2 bases and J 1 base, with 11 bases left between them. Samples were collected from each patient before treatment and during treatment. Each patient gave between 1 and 8 of them in total. Generated by immunoSEQ multiplex PCR, the TCRdb table keeps only in-frame clones and is missing some. This table holds around 100,000 clones, over 75% found once. The genes are TRBV28 and TRBJ1-2; TRBD1 might be the D (6 bases). Here the sequenced sample was PBMCs, taken around atezolizumab (anti-PD-L1) treatment. This TCR was recovered from a man aged 45-65 years with urothelial cancer. CDR3 sequence (DNA): TGTGCCAGCAGTTTAAGGAGCAGGGGTAACTATGGCTACACCTTC. This translates into CASSLRSRGNYGYTF.